The rows below give T cell receptor beta chains drawn from one sample of a study of CD8+CD57+ T cells in acquired aplastic anemia. TCRdb independently ran MiXCR on the reads; one entry per CDR3 protein. The sample holds about 98,000 distinct CDR3 sequences, 65% to 70% seen once. Specimen: sorted CD4+, CD8+, or CD8+CD57+ T cells (not recorded which) from PBMCs. These receptors all stem from a human donor with aplastic anemia. The CDR3 runs from the conserved cysteine through the conserved F or W. The D gene is left open where the match is weak. Not all rows give a size; the values are once, few, many and, for expanded clones, a class.

TRBV15	TRBJ1-3	-	-	TGTGCCACCAGCAGAGATGGAGGGGTAAACACCATATATTTT	CATSRDGGVNTIYF
TRBV10-1	TRBJ2-7	-	-	TGCGCCAGCAGTGAGAGTAGCGTATACGAGCAGTACTTC	CASSESSVYEQYF
TRBV10-1	TRBJ1-1	-	-	TGCGCCAGCAGGGGCCAGGGCCCTAACACTGAAGCTTTCTTT	CASRGQGPNTEAFF
TRBV7-6	TRBJ2-1	-	-	TGTGCCAGCAGCCGAGCAGACAATGAGCAGTTCTTC	CASSRADNEQFF
TRBV20-1	TRBJ2-3	-	-	TGCAGTGCTACCCAGACGAATGCTGAGGATACGCAGTATTTT	CSATQTNAEDTQYF
TRBV19	TRBJ2-7	-	TRBD2	TGTGCCAGTAGTATAGTGGGGGGGACCTACGAGCAGTACTTC	CASSIVGGTYEQYF
TRBV19	TRBJ2-1	-	-	TGTGCCAGTAGTATCTATTACAATGAGCAGTTCTTC	CASSIYYNEQFF
TRBV10-3	TRBJ2-5	-	TRBD2	TGTGCCACCTGGGCGGGGGTGGGAGAGACCCAGTACTTC	CATWAGVGETQYF
TRBV20-1	TRBJ2-7	-	-	TGCAGTGCCCGGAGTCCAACGGGGGCCTACGAGCAGTACTTC	CSARSPTGAYEQYF
TRBV20-1	TRBJ2-7	many	-	TGCAGTGTCGATCCAGGGTACGAGCAGTACTTC	CSVDPGYEQYF
TRBV7-2	TRBJ1-3	-	-	TGTGCCAGCAGGTTGCTCACCGGAAACACCATATATTTT	CASRLLTGNTIYF
TRBV29-1	TRBJ1-1	-	-	TGCAGCGTAGTTGGCACTGAAGCTTTCTTT	CSVVGTEAFF
TRBV30	TRBJ2-7	-	-	TGTGCCTGGAGTGTTCTAAACGAGCAGTACTTC	CAWSVLNEQYF
TRBV5-1	TRBJ2-3	-	TRBD2	TGCGCCAGCAGCTTTGGGACTAGCGGCACAGATACGCAGTATTTT	CASSFGTSGTDTQYF
TRBV10-3	TRBJ2-7	few	-	TGTGCCATCAGTGTCCGGCCAGACAGCACCTACGAGCAGTACTTC	CAISVRPDSTYEQYF
TRBV25-1	TRBJ2-1	-	TRBD2	TGTGCCAGCAGTGGACTAGCGGGAGGGTACAATGAGCAGTTCTTC	CASSGLAGGYNEQFF
TRBV20-1	TRBJ2-1	-	-	TGCAGTGCGGGAGCTAGCCCTTGGAGCGATGAGCAGTTCTTC	CSAGASPWSDEQFF
TRBV4-2	TRBJ1-4	-	TRBD1	TGTGCCAGCAGCCCACAGGGGAATGAAAAACTGTTTTTT	CASSPQGNEKLFF
TRBV5-6	TRBJ2-5	-	-	TGTGCCAGCAGCCCGGCCGGGGCCTCGGGGGAGACCCAGTACTTC	CASSPAGASGETQYF
TRBV20-1	TRBJ1-5	-	TRBD1	TGCAGTGCTAGCCGTGGACAGGGGGAACAGCCCCAGCATTTT	CSASRGQGEQPQHF
TRBV6-5	TRBJ1-5	-	-	TGTGCCAGCAGTTATCTCTTCGACAGACCGAGTCAGCCCCAGCATTTT	CASSYLFDRPSQPQHF
TRBV25-1	TRBJ2-7	-	TRBD1	TGTGCCAGCAGTGCTGACAGGGGGAGCTCCTACGAGCAGTACTTC	CASSADRGSSYEQYF
TRBV9	TRBJ2-7	few	-	TGTGCCAGCAGCGTAGGCCTAGGGGTCTACGAGCAGTACTTC	CASSVGLGVYEQYF
TRBV7-9	TRBJ2-3	few	-	TGTGCCAGCAGCTTTTGGGCTATTAGCACAGATACGCAGTATTTT	CASSFWAISTDTQYF
TRBV25-1	TRBJ2-1	-	TRBD2	TGTGCCAGCAGCCCGGGACTAGCGGGAGGCTACAATGAGCAGTTCTTC	CASSPGLAGGYNEQFF
TRBV19	TRBJ1-2	-	TRBD1	TGTGCCAGTAGTCCTCGACAGGGACTCAACTATGGCTACACCTTC	CASSPRQGLNYGYTF
TRBV2	TRBJ2-6	-	TRBD1	TGTGCCAGCAGTGCTACAGGGGGCGCTGGGGCCAACGTCCTGACTTTC	CASSATGGAGANVLTF
TRBV25-1	TRBJ2-1	-	TRBD1	TGTGCCAGCAGTTACCGGGACAGTTTCAGTGAGCAGTTCTTC	CASSYRDSFSEQFF
TRBV25-1	TRBJ2-3	-	TRBD2	TGTGCCAGCAGTGAGACGGGACTAGCGGGGGGGCATGTGAATACGCAGTATTTT	CASSETGLAGGHVNTQYF
TRBV20-1	TRBJ2-3	-	TRBD2	TGCAGTGCTAGAGATCCCCCCGTTAGCGGGACTAGCGGGGGGTATACGCAGTATTTT	CSARDPPVSGTSGGYTQYF
TRBV24-1	TRBJ2-3	-	-	TGTGCCACCAGTGGTTCGGGGAGAGATACGCAGTATTTT	CATSGSGRDTQYF
TRBV2	TRBJ2-1	-	TRBD2	TGTGCCAGCCGACTAGCGGGGGGAAGCTCCTACAATGAGCAGTTCTTC	CASRLAGGSSYNEQFF
TRBV6-1	TRBJ2-7	-	TRBD2	TGTGCCAGCAGTGAGGGGGGGTACGAGCAGTACTTC	CASSEGGYEQYF
TRBV6-4	TRBJ1-6	-	TRBD1	TGTGCCAGCAGTGGGGACAGGGGGAATTCACCCCTCCACTTT	CASSGDRGNSPLHF
TRBV2	TRBJ2-5	-	-	TGTGCCAGCAGTTCCACATTGTACCAAGAGACCCAGTACTTC	CASSSTLYQETQYF
TRBV20-1	TRBJ2-2	many	-	TGCAGTGCGTACCCTCCAAGGGGCCGTAACACCGGGGAGCTGTTTTTT	CSAYPPRGRNTGELFF
TRBV20-1	TRBJ1-1	-	TRBD1	TGCAGTGCTAGAGATTCGGGACAGGGGGCATTGGCTGAAGCTTTCTTT	CSARDSGQGALAEAFF
TRBV19	TRBJ2-3	-	-	TGTGCCAGTAGTATGTACGCGCTAGCCACAGATACGCAGTATTTT	CASSMYALATDTQYF